The clone carrying this T cell receptor beta chain was picked up one time. The sample originates from a study of cytomegalovirus exposure and HLA in healthy donors. V lost 5 bases and J lost 6; bases outside the gene matches: 7. The V gene's germline CDR1 is SQVTM and CDR2 ANQGSEA. The CDR3 is 13 residues long. Use of 60 Vbeta and 13 Jbeta primers characterized the PCR. The repertoire was sequenced with immunoSEQ multiplex PCR; TCRdb's copy has only in-frame clones and lacks some. The sample contains more than 110,000 clones, about three quarters of which appear only once. This chain uses TRBV29-1 with TRBJ2-3; TRBD2 aligns across 8 bases. The material sequenced was PBMCs. This sequence originates from a man between 35 and 55 years old in good health and CMV-seropositive. The CDR3 loop is CSVTPGRDDTQYF. In DNA form, the CDR3 reads TGCAGCGTTACCCCCGGGAGGGACGATACGCAGTATTTT.